The rows below give T cell receptor beta chains drawn from one sample of a study of cytomegalovirus exposure and HLA in healthy donors. Sequencing was performed with immunoSEQ multiplex PCR; in TCRdb, only in-frame clones are kept and a portion is missing. The sample has roughly 220,000 clones, 82% seen once. The sample comprised PBMCs. The receptors originated from a woman aged 40 to 50 in good health and CMV-seronegative. Both conserved end residues are part of each CDR3. A D gene is named only where the DNA matches it firmly. Not all rows give a size; the values are once, few, many and, for expanded clones, a class.

j_call | d_call | clone_size | v_call | cdr3_nt | cdr3_aa
TRBJ1-2 | TRBD1 | NA | TRBV7-9 | TGTGCCAGCACCAATTCCCCACAGGGGATCTATGGCTACACCTTC | CASTNSPQGIYGYTF
TRBJ2-1 | TRBD2 | NA | TRBV30 | TGTGCCTGGAGTGTGGCTAGCGGGCTCTACAATGAGCAGTTCTTC | CAWSVASGLYNEQFF
TRBJ1-5 | TRBD1 | NA | TRBV7-9 | TGTGCCAGCAGCTTAACAGGGGAACGGCAGCCCCAGCATTTT | CASSLTGERQPQHF
TRBJ1-2 | TRBD1 | once | TRBV7-2 | TGTGCCAGCAGCCGGCCGGGACAGGGGTTATATGGCTACACCTTC | CASSRPGQGLYGYTF
TRBJ2-1 | TRBD2 | NA | TRBV7-2 | TGTGCCAGCAGCTTTACTAGCGGGAGTAGGAATGAGCAGTTCTTC | CASSFTSGSRNEQFF
TRBJ1-1 | NA | NA | TRBV2 | TGTGCCAGCAGAAAGGACGGACTCTATAACACTGAAGCTTTCTTT | CASRKDGLYNTEAFF
TRBJ1-1 | TRBD1 | NA | TRBV6-5 | TGTGCCAGCACCCAAACGGGTTCAGGGGGCAATGCTTTCTTT | CASTQTGSGGNAFF
TRBJ1-2 | NA | NA | TRBV5-4 | TGTGCCAGCAGCTCGGACGGGAAGAACTATGGCTACACCTTC | CASSSDGKNYGYTF
TRBJ1-2 | TRBD1 | NA | TRBV5-1 | TGCGCCAGCAGCCCACAGGGGGATGGCTACACCTTC | CASSPQGDGYTF
TRBJ1-1 | NA | NA | TRBV29-1 | TGCAGCGTTGAAGATCTTTTGGGCATAACAACTGAAGCTTTCTTT | CSVEDLLGITTEAFF
TRBJ2-7 | NA | NA | TRBV28 | TGTGCCAGCGGGGCTAGTCTATCCTACGAGCAGTACTTC | CASGASLSYEQYF
TRBJ1-1 | TRBD1 | NA | TRBV10-3 | TGTGCCATCAGTACGGGACAGGGTACCACTGAAGCTTTCTTT | CAISTGQGTTEAFF
TRBJ1-1 | NA | NA | TRBV15 | TGTGCCACCAGCAGCCCAGAGGGCATGCTAGAAGCTTTCTTT | CATSSPEGMLEAFF
TRBJ2-7 | TRBD2 | NA | TRBV30 | TGTGCCTGGGAAAGCGGGAGGGCTACAGAGCAGTACTTC | CAWESGRATEQYF
TRBJ2-3 | TRBD2 | NA | TRBV2 | TGTGCCAGCACCCGATCGGGACTAGACACAGATACGCAGTATTTT | CASTRSGLDTDTQYF
TRBJ1-2 | NA | NA | TRBV5-8 | TGTGCCAGCAGCTTGGGCGGAAACTATGGCTACACCTTC | CASSLGGNYGYTF
TRBJ2-2 | TRBD1 | NA | TRBV30 | TGTGCCTGTCAACAGGGGAGTTCAGCCGGGGAGCTGTTTTTT | CACQQGSSAGELFF
TRBJ1-2 | NA | NA | TRBV6-1 | TGTGCCACAAGACCAGGGGCGGACTATGGCTACACCTTC | CATRPGADYGYTF
TRBJ2-7 | TRBD1 | NA | TRBV19 | TGTGCCAGTAGTACCTGGGACAGACCCTACGAGCAGTACTTC | CASSTWDRPYEQYF
TRBJ2-5 | NA | NA | TRBV10-1 | TGCGCCAGCAGTGAGGGGTCAGGGGAAGAGACCCAGTACTTC | CASSEGSGEETQYF
TRBJ1-2 | TRBD1 | NA | TRBV14 | TGTGCCAGCAGCCAACAGGGGGTCTATGGCTACACCTTC | CASSQQGVYGYTF
TRBJ2-3 | TRBD2 | NA | TRBV4-1 | TGCGCCAGCAGACCTACCGGGACTAGCGGGAGGGTTGGGGATACGCAGTATTTT | CASRPTGTSGRVGDTQYF
TRBJ2-7 | TRBD2 | NA | TRBV5-1 | TGCGCCAGCAGCTTGGGGGGGGGAGGGACCTACGAGCAGTACTTC | CASSLGGGGTYEQYF
TRBJ2-5 | NA | NA | TRBV19 | TGTGCCACCCAACCCTCTACTCGCGGGCAAGAGACCCAGTACTTC | CATQPSTRGQETQYF
TRBJ1-5 | NA | NA | TRBV27 | TGTGCCAGCAGGCCACAGGGTTGGCAGCCCCAGCATTTT | CASRPQGWQPQHF
TRBJ2-7 | TRBD2 | NA | TRBV27 | TGTGCCAGCAGTTCCGGACTAGCGGGAGCTAACGAGCAGTACTTC | CASSSGLAGANEQYF
TRBJ1-4 | NA | NA | TRBV28 | TGTGCCAGCAGTTTACAAGGTGGCAGGGTGGATGAAAAACTGTTTTTT | CASSLQGGRVDEKLFF